Below, one T cell receptor beta chain is given with its context. Its matching antigen is unknown. The data originate from a study of T cell responses to AZD1222 COVID-19 vaccine. Study-level findings and limits: The reported proportion of spike-specific TCRs targeting unmutated variant regions was nearly half. The number of AZD1222 recipients seropositive at baseline was only 5 to 7. Spike-specific TCRs gained breadth and depth after people received two AZD1222 doses. Clonal diversity may have been underestimated in mostly white British donors.

This CDR3 is 16 amino acids long. The germline V and J ends were trimmed by 1 base and 4 bases, with 11 bases remaining between them. The germline V gene has CDR1 MGHRA and CDR2 YSYEKL. Assay: immunoSEQ multiplex PCR; the TCRdb copy retains only in-frame clones and omits some. The data contain 140,000 to 150,000 clones, just under 95% of them singletons. Sequencing used peripheral blood, obtained after recovery from COVID-19. J is TRBJ2-6 and V is TRBV4-1, with a tentative D call TRBD1 (6 bases). The receptor comes from an adult who had recovered from COVID-19. Here the CDR3 DNA reads TGCGCCAGCAGCCAAGGACTTGGACAGGGGGCCAACGTCCTGACTTTC. Encoded protein: CASSQGLGQGANVLTF.